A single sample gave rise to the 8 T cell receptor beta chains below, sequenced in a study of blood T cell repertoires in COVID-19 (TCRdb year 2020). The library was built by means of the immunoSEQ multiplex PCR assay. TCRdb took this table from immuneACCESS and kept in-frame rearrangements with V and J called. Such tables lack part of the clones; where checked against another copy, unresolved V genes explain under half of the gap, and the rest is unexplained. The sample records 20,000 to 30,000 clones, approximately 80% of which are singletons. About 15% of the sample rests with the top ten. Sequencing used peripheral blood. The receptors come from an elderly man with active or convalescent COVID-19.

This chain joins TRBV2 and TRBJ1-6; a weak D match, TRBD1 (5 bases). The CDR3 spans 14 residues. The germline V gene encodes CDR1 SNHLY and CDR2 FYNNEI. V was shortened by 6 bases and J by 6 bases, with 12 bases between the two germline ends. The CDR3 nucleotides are TGTGCCAGCAGCCCCAGGGTTCGTAATTCACCCCTCCACTTT. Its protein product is CASSPRVRNSPLHF.

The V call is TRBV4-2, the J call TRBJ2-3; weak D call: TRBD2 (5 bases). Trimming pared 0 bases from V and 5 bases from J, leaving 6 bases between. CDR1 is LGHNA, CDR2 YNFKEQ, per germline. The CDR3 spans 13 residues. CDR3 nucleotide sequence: TGTGCCAGCAGCCAAGATGCGGGAGATACGCAGTATTTT. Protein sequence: CASSQDAGDTQYF.

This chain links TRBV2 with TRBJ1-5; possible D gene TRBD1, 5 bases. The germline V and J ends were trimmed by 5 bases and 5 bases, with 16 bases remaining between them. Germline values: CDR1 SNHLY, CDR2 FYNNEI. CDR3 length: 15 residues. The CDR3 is CASSSAGSGHQPQHF. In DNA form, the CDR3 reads TGTGCCAGCAGTTCTGCAGGGTCTGGGCATCAGCCCCAGCATTTT.

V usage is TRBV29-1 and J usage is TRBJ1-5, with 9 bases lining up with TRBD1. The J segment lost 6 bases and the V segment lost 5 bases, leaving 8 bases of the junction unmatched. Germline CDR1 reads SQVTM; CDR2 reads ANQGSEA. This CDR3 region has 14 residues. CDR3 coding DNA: TGCAGCGTTACAGGACAGGGGCCGGGTCAGCCCCAGCATTTT. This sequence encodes CSVTGQGPGQPQHF.

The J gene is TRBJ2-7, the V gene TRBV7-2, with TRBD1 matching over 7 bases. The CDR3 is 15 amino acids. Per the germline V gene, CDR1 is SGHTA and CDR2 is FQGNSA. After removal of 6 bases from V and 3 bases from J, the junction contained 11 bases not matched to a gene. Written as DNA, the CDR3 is TGTGCCAGCAGAATGACAGGGTTATCAAACTACGAGCAGTACTTC. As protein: CASRMTGLSNYEQYF.

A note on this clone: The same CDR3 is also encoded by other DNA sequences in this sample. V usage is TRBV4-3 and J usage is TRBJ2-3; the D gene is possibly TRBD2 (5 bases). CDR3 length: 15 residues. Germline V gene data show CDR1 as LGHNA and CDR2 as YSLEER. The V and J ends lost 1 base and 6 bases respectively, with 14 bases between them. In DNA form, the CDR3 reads TGCGCCAGCAGCCAAGGTGGGGAGTCCTGGGATACGCAGTATTTT. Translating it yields CASSQGGESWDTQYF.

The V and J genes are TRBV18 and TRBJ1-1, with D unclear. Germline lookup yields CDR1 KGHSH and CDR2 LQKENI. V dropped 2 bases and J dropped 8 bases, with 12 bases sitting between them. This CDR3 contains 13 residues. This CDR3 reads CASSPSAGSEAFF. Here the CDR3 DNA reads TGTGCCAGCTCACCATCGGCAGGATCCGAAGCTTTCTTT.

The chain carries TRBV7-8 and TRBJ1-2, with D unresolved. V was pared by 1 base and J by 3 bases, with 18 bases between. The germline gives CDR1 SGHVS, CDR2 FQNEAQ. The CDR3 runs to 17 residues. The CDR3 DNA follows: TGTGCCAGCAGCTTAGTTCCGGACTCGGGGTATGACTATGGCTACACCTTC. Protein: CASSLVPDSGYDYGYTF.